This is a list of T cell receptor beta chains from one sample in a study of blood T cells in healthy people across ages. MiXCR was run by TCRdb on the 5' RACE reads, yielding one entry per CDR3 protein. The sample consists of some 1.4 million distinct CDR3 sequences, approximately 38% of them appearing once. The sequenced material came from blood. These receptors all stem from a young woman in good health. Both conserved end residues are part of each CDR3. Each record gives: CDR3 length, D gene, J gene, clone size, V gene, CDR3 protein, CDR3 DNA. The D gene is left open where the match is weak. Where a row states a size, it is once, few, many or the class of an expanded clone; other rows omit it.

>17|-|TRBJ2-2|-|TRBV4-1
CASSRPRVTANTGELFF
TGCGCCAGCAGCCGGCCACGGGTCACCGCGAACACCGGGGAGCTGTTTTTT
>14|-|TRBJ2-7|-|TRBV5-1
CASSLGGRGDEQYF
TGCGCCAGCAGCTTGGGCGGCAGGGGGGACGAGCAGTACTTC
>15|-|TRBJ1-2|once|TRBV4-2
CASSQDASTNYGYTF
TGTGCCAGCAGCCAAGACGCGTCGACTAACTATGGCTACACCTTC
>14|TRBD1|TRBJ2-7|few|TRBV29-1
CSVEGGQGADEQYF
TGCAGCGTTGAAGGAGGACAGGGGGCGGACGAGCAGTACTTC
>16|TRBD2|TRBJ2-3|-|TRBV5-1
CASSLRSSGRTDTQYF
TGCGCCAGCAGCTTGAGGTCTAGCGGTAGGACAGATACGCAGTATTTT
>17|TRBD2|TRBJ2-6|-|TRBV3-1
CASSQEVGRVGANVLTF
TGTGCCAGCAGCCAAGAGGTCGGGAGGGTTGGGGCCAACGTCCTGACTTTC
>16|-|TRBJ1-2|-|TRBV5-1
CASSLNSPRSGYGYTF
TGCGCCAGCAGCTTAAACAGCCCACGAAGCGGCTATGGCTACACCTTC
>12|-|TRBJ2-5|few|TRBV2
CASKGVAETQYF
TGTGCCAGTAAGGGGGTCGCTGAGACCCAGTACTTC
>13|-|TRBJ1-1|-|TRBV3-1
CASSQGGQCVAFF
TGTGCCAGCAGCCAAGGTGGCCAATGTGTAGCTTTCTTT
>18|TRBD2|TRBJ2-7|-|TRBV12-5
CASGFLTSGSEEDGEQYF
TGTGCTAGTGGTTTCCTGACTAGCGGGAGCGAGGAAGATGGCGAGCAGTACTTC
>15|TRBD1|TRBJ1-1|few|TRBV7-3
CASSSAGQSNTEAFF
TGTGCCAGCAGCTCGGCGGGACAGTCGAACACTGAAGCTTTCTTT
>14|TRBD1|TRBJ1-2|few|TRBV12-3/TRBV12-4
CASSPKGQGYGYTF
TGTGCCAGCAGTCCGAAGGGACAGGGCTATGGCTACACCTTC
>15|TRBD2|TRBJ2-3|few|TRBV6-1
CASSTLGGGTDTQYF
TGTGCCAGCAGTACTCTGGGGGGGGGAACAGATACGCAGTATTTT
>17|-|TRBJ1-1|-|TRBV7-2
CASSLVARGGGDTEAFF
TGTGCCAGCAGCTTAGTGGCCAGGGGAGGAGGGGACACTGAAGCTTTCTTT
>17|TRBD2|TRBJ2-1|-|TRBV12-3/TRBV12-4
CASSLTSAGVVGNEQFF
TGTGCCAGCAGTTTGACCTCGGCGGGAGTAGTGGGGAATGAGCAGTTCTTC
>16|TRBD1|TRBJ2-4|-|TRBV7-8
CASSPGTGGAKNIQYF
TGTGCCAGCAGCCCTGGGACAGGGGGGGCCAAAAACATTCAGTACTTC
>13|-|TRBJ1-2|-|TRBV7-2
CASSLGAQGGYTF
TGTGCCAGCAGCTTAGGGGCCCAGGGGGGCTACACCTTC
>13|-|TRBJ2-7|few|TRBV12-3/TRBV12-4
CASSVLQAYEQYF
TGTGCCAGCAGTGTATTACAGGCCTACGAGCAGTACTTC
>11|TRBD1|TRBJ1-1|few|TRBV6-5
CAIRRQGQAFF
TGTGCCATCAGGAGACAGGGGCAAGCTTTCTTT
>15|-|TRBJ2-7|-|TRBV7-2
CASSLVNRGGYEQYF
TGTGCCAGCAGCTTAGTGAACAGGGGGGGCTACGAGCAGTACTTC